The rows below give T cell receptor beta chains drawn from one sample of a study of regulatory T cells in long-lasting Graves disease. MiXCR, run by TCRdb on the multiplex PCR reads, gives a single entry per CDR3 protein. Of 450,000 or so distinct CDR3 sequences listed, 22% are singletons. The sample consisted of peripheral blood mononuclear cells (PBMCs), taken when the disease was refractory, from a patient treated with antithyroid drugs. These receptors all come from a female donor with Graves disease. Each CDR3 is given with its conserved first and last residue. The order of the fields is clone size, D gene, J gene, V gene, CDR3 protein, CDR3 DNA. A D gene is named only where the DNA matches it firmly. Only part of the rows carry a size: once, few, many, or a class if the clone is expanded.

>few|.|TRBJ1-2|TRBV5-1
CASSLAGAGLNGYTF
TGCGCCAGCAGCTTGGCCGGTGCGGGGTTAAATGGCTACACCTTC
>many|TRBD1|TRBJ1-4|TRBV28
CASSPRQGATSNEKLFF
TGTGCCAGCAGTCCAAGACAGGGGGCGACGTCTAATGAAAAACTGTTTTTT
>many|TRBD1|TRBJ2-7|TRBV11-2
CASSLGPGTGVSEQYF
TGTGCCAGCAGCTTAGGCCCCGGGACAGGGGTAAGCGAGCAGTACTTC
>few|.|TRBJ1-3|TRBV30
CAWSEGLGNTIYF
TGTGCCTGGAGTGAGGGGCTTGGAAACACCATATATTTT
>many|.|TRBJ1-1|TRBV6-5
CASSSAWDLASEAFF
TGTGCCAGCAGTTCTGCGTGGGACTTGGCTTCCGAAGCTTTCTTT
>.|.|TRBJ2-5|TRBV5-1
CASSPAGGGAQQETQYF
TGCGCCAGCAGCCCGGCCGGAGGGGGCGCGCAGCAAGAGACCCAGTACTTC
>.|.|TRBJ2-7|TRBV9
CASSPGGATYEQYF
TGTGCCAGCAGCCCCGGTGGGGCTACCTACGAGCAGTACTTC
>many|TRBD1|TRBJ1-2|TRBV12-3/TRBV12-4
CASSPQGQSYGYTF
TGTGCCAGCAGTCCGCAGGGACAGAGCTATGGCTACACCTTC
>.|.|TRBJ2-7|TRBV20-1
CSARDGGGRQASYEQYF
TGCAGTGCTAGAGATGGAGGCGGCAGACAGGCTTCCTACGAGCAGTACTTC
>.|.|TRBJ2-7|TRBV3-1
CASSKGRSSYGQYF
TGTGCCAGCAGTAAGGGCAGGAGCTCCTACGGGCAGTACTTC
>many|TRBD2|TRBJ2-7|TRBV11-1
CASSLPLELAGGLEQYF
TGTGCCAGCAGCTTACCTCTGGAACTAGCGGGAGGTCTCGAGCAGTACTTC
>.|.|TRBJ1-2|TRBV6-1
CASSEMALPKGGYTF
TGTGCCAGCAGTGAAATGGCACTCCCTAAGGGTGGCTACACCTTC
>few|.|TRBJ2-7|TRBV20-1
CSARKQGPYEQYF
TGCAGTGCTAGAAAGCAGGGCCCCTACGAGCAGTACTTC
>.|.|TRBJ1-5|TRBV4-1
CASSQGLKGDINQPQHF
TGCGCCAGCAGCCAAGGTCTGAAAGGGGATATCAATCAGCCCCAGCATTTT
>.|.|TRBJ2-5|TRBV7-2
CASSKSLAKGETQYF
TGTGCCAGCAGCAAAAGTTTAGCGAAGGGGGAGACCCAGTACTTC
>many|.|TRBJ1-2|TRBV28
CASTLGRSSGYTF
TGTGCCAGCACTCTCGGCAGGAGTTCGGGCTACACCTTC
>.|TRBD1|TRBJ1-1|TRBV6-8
CAAGPMSGAGGTEAFF
TGTGCCGCAGGCCCGATGTCGGGGGCAGGGGGTACTGAAGCTTTCTTT
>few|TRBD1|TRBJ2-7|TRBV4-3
CASSQDTGTGAANEQYF
TGCGCCAGCAGCCAGGATACCGGGACAGGGGCGGCCAACGAGCAGTACTTC
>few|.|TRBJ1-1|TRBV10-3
CAISESTTVEAFF
TGTGCCATCAGTGAGTCAACTACGGTTGAAGCTTTCTTT
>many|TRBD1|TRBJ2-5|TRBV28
CASSFVQGAGETQYF
TGTGCCAGCAGTTTTGTACAGGGGGCAGGGGAGACCCAGTACTTC
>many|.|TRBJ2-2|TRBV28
CASSFGGMNTGELFF
TGTGCCAGCAGTTTCGGGGGAATGAACACCGGGGAGCTGTTTTTT
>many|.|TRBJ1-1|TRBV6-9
CASSLDRSSVGTEAFF
TGTGCCAGCAGTTTGGACAGATCAAGCGTGGGTACTGAAGCTTTCTTT
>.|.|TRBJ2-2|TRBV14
CASSQLANTGELFF
TGTGCCAGCAGCCAATTGGCGAACACCGGGGAGCTGTTTTTT
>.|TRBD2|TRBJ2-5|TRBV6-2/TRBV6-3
CASSSIAGARETQYF
TGTGCCAGCAGTTCCATAGCGGGGGCTCGGGAGACCCAGTACTTC
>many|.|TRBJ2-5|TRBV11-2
CASSLERGRGETQYF
TGTGCCAGCAGCTTAGAACGGGGGCGGGGAGAGACCCAGTACTTC
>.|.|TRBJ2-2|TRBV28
CASSDGTTNTGELFF
TGTGCCAGCAGCGACGGGACCACGAACACCGGGGAGCTGTTTTTT
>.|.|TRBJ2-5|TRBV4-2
CASSQGRQGNQETQYF
TGTGCCAGCAGCCAAGGGCGGCAGGGAAACCAAGAGACCCAGTACTTC